This record looks at one T cell receptor beta chain sequence and its context. No antigen is known for it. Base qualities are missing; no much larger clone stands one base away. These data belong to a study of CD4+ T cells in melanoma (dated by TCRdb to 2021 to 2024). Regarding the research as a whole: The study examined neoantigen-specific CD4+ T cells in human melanoma. The paper as a whole reports these results and caveats: Neoantigen-specific CD4+ T cells were reported to be correlated with the function of CD8+ T cells, macrophages and B cells. Diverse differentiation states were reported to be shown by neoantigen-specific CD4+ T cells in melanoma.

Donors were patients with melanoma. Receptor amplification or capture employed the immunoSEQ multiplex PCR assay. As stored in TCRdb, this immuneACCESS dataset retains in-frame rearrangements with V and J assigned. A fraction of the clones does not appear; measured against another copy, unresolved V genes explain less than half of the discrepancy, and the remainder lacks a known reason. This sample lists 90,000 to 130,000 clones; 80% to 95% were detected once. The top ten hold around 3.3% of the sample. The CDR3 holds 15 amino acids from the cysteine to the phenylalanine. Of all the DNA, just the CDR3 is kept, 45 bases in frame from base 1. V is pared back by 2 bases and J by 0 bases, with 8 bases lying between the germline termini. The germline V gene encodes CDR1 MNHEY and CDR2 SVGAGI.

The sequencing sample was made of peripheral blood. The rearrangement combines TRBV6-5 with TRBJ1-3, with the D gene not confidently named. The TCR comes from a human donor with melanoma. The CDR3 corresponds to CASSYDRLSGNTIYF. The sequenced DNA: TGTGCCAGCAGTTACGACCGACTCTCTGGAAACACCATATATTTT.